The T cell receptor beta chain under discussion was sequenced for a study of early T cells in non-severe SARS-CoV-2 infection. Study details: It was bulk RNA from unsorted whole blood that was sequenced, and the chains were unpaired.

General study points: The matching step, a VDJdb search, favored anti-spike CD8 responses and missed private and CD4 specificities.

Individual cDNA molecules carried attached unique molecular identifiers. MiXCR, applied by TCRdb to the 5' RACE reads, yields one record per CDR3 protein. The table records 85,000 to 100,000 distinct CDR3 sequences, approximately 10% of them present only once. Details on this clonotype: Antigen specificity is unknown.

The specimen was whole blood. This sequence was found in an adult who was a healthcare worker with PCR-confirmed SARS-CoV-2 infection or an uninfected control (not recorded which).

The CDR3 bases are TGCGCCAGCAGCTTGGAAGTCGCCTACAATGAGCAGTTCTTC. It codes for CASSLEVAYNEQFF. This sequence joins TRBV5-1 and TRBJ2-1; no firm D call. CDR3 length: 14 amino acids. CDR1 is SGHRS, CDR2 YFSETQ, per germline. Deletions cut 0 bases from V and 2 bases from J, with 6 bases between.